These 3 T cell receptor beta chains originate from one sample sequenced in a study of T cell changes during pregnancy in multiple sclerosis. TCRdb's copy holds only in-frame clones and misses some; the assay was immunoSEQ multiplex PCR. The data contain approximately 80,000 clones, 90% to 95% of them singletons. This specimen was PBMCs, taken in the first trimester of pregnancy. The receptors stem from a female donor in good health, serving as a control in a pregnancy study. Some clones in this sample may be carry-over from other donors' samples.

This clone has a single count. This chain uses TRBV4-1 with TRBJ2-7, with unresolved D. The CDR3 is made up of 13 amino acids. V lost 0 bases, J lost 0 bases, and 3 bases lay in between. Per the germline V gene, CDR1 is MGHRA and CDR2 is YSYEKL. The CDR3 spells CASSQESSYEQYF. The CDR3 nucleotides read TGCGCCAGCAGCCAAGAGAGCTCCTACGAGCAGTACTTC.

This clone has only a few counts. The chain joins TRBV19 to TRBJ1-4; the match to TRBD1 covers 7 bases. V gave up 6 bases and J gave up 5 bases; unmatched junction bases: 6. There are 14 residues in the CDR3. CDR1 is LNHDA and CDR2 is SQIVND in the germline V gene (reference sequence). The chain's CDR3 is CASRAAGGNEKLFF. CDR3 sequence (DNA): TGTGCCAGTAGAGCGGCAGGGGGGAATGAAAAACTGTTTTTT.

V usage is TRBV7-2 and J usage is TRBJ1-1; no clear D. CDR3 length equals 14 residues. The germline V and J ends were trimmed by 1 base and 0 bases, with 6 bases remaining between them. CDR1 SGHTA and CDR2 FQGNSA come from the germline V gene. CDR3 DNA: TGTGCCAGCAGCTTAGTTCTATTGAACACTGAAGCTTTCTTT. It codes for CASSLVLLNTEAFF.